This T cell receptor (beta chain) was sequenced for a study of regulatory T cells in long-lasting Graves disease (dated by TCRdb to about 2021). A note on the overall study: In the newly diagnosed Graves' disease group, patients had been taking antithyroid drugs for less than 3 months. This study used TCR sequencing and RNA sequencing of peripheral blood to compare persistent Graves' disease patients against newly diagnosed Graves' disease patients. The study took place in China and was registered as a clinical trial. A total of around 35 samples underwent TCR sequencing, from roughly 13 patients with persistent Graves' disease and about 20 patients with newly diagnosed Graves' disease.

Ten or more counts support this clonotype. Its antigen is currently not known. Nothing much larger sits one base from this clone, and base qualities are not available. What the research found in general, with its limitations: Preferential use of TRBV28, TRBJ1-2 and TRBJ2-5 was observed in persistent disease, whereas TRBV20-1 and TRBJ2-1 were favored in newly diagnosed disease. Only the TCR beta chain was sequenced and analyzed. The small sample size was acknowledged by the authors as a limitation that may reduce accuracy. Compared with newly diagnosed patients, persistent Graves' disease patients had lower TCR Shannon entropy and fewer highly expanded clones, which suggests clonal expansion. Patients with persistent disease shared more public clonotypes (approximately 2,500) than newly diagnosed patients did (about 1,000). Only peripheral blood was studied, because thyroid tissue, the primary lesion, was inaccessible.

The intended sense of this specimen's time point label: newly diagnosed GD, antithyroid drugs for less than 3 months. For both TCR sequencing and RNA sequencing, RNA was extracted from PBMCs using TRIzol. The diagnosis of Graves' disease followed American Thyroid Association guidelines. The patients came from an endocrinology department in Xi'an, China. Each patient gave approximately 10 milliliters of peripheral blood, collected in an EDTA anticoagulant tube. PBMCs were isolated by Ficoll Paque Plus density gradient separation without further T cell sorting. An Agilent 2100 Bioanalyzer and agarose gel were used to check RNA quality, while a NanoDrop 2000 measured RNA concentration. The library was made by multiplex PCR. The sequencer was an Illumina HiSeq 4000. iRepertoire HTBI primers and Arm-PCR amplification of CDR3 regions were used to construct TCR beta libraries. Before sequencing, the PCR products underwent gel purification. The study's own analysis went as follows. A total of around 66 TRBV and some 15 TRBJ segments were identified across samples and were used for gene usage analysis of CDR3 amino acid clonotypes. COPE and FqMerger were used to merge filtered high-quality paired reads into contigs. BLAST was used to align contigs to IMGT TRBV, TRBD and TRBJ reference genes, and CDR3 was defined according to IMGT. Clonotypes above 0.1% frequency were classified as highly expanded clones. Shannon entropy was used to measure repertoire diversity, and the Gini coefficient was used to measure V-J evenness. A clonotype was considered public if more than one individual shared it. Clones were called with MiXCR by TCRdb after fastp trimmed the public reads at Q25, and only in-frame beta chains were retained. Every distinct CDR3 protein forms one entry, paired with its most common genes and DNA. The V and J calls reflect TCRdb's pipeline rather than the authors' work. Here the sample has some 250,000 distinct CDR3 sequences; around 18% occur a single time. 22% of the sample is in the top ten clones.

Taken from the germline V gene, the CDR1 and CDR2 loops are MDHEN and SYDVKM. V drops 4 bases and J drops 4 bases, leaving 10 bases in between. The CDR3 numbers 13 residues from cysteine through phenylalanine. The CDR3 DNA has 39 bases and is translated from base 1. The sample was peripheral blood mononuclear cells (PBMCs), taken at new diagnosis, from a patient treated with antithyroid drugs. The TCR sequence derives from a female donor with Graves disease. Rearrangement joined TRBV28 to TRBJ2-5; the D region possibly corresponds to TRBD2 (5 bases align). CDR3 loop: CASSSLRAETQYF. The nucleotides read TGTGCCAGCAGTTCCTTGCGGGCAGAGACCCAGTACTTC.